One sample yielded the 28 T cell receptor beta chains listed below, sequenced in a study of T cell repertoires in cytomegalovirus infection. Antigen specificity for these receptors is unknown. TCRdb processed the reads anew with MiXCR; each CDR3 protein has one entry. The data hold just under 500,000 distinct CDR3 sequences, with 30% to 40% observed a single time. This specimen was cultured PBMCs, taken from culture after CMV antigen stimulation. These receptors were collected from a human donor in good health (CMV status not recorded). Some clones in this sample may be carry-over from other donors' samples.

This rearrangement joins TRBV19 to TRBJ2-3; D possibly corresponds to TRBD2 (5 bases). V lost 3 bases and J lost 3, with 13 bases in between. Germline V lookup: CDR1 LNHDA, CDR2 SQIVND (reference sequence). The CDR3 contains 15 residues. CDR3 bases: TGTGCCAGTAGTATGGACTCGATACGTACAGATACGCAGTATTTT. Encoded protein: CASSMDSIRTDTQYF.

Of note for this clonotype: A read error is possible here, since a much larger clone lies one base away. This sequence joins TRBV7-2 and TRBJ2-3; 7 bases map to TRBD1. Trimming cost V 7 bases and J 7 bases; bases outside gene matches: 5. The CDR3 extends over 12 amino acids. Looked up from germline, CDR1 is SGHTA and CDR2 is FQGNSA. The chain's CDR3 is CASTSQGYTQYF. In DNA, the CDR3 is TGTGCCAGCACCTCACAGGGGTATACGCAGTATTTT.

In its sample, this clonotype was seen a few times. The chain employs TRBV20-1 and TRBJ2-5; D possibly corresponds to TRBD2 (6 bases). Germline V gene sequence: CDR1 DFQATT, CDR2 SNEGSKA (reference sequence). Trimming removed 3 bases from V and 1 base from J, with 15 bases in between. The CDR3 loop spans 15 amino acids. For the CDR3, the DNA is TGCAGTGCTAGCCGGGACTCGACAACCCAAGAGACCCAGTACTTC. Translation gives CSASRDSTTQETQYF.

This clonotype was detected once. This chain links TRBV7-9 with TRBJ2-7; TRBD2 matches 10 bases. With V trimmed by 5 bases and J by 3 bases, 4 bases remained unmatched. Germline lookup yields CDR1 SEHNR and CDR2 FQNEAQ (reference sequence). This CDR3 is 14 amino acids long. The CDR3 sequence is CASSIGTSDYEQYV. DNA for the CDR3: TGTGCCAGCAGCATTGGGACTAGCGACTACGAGCAGTACGTC.

This clonotype was observed at least ten times. The V and J genes are TRBV2 and TRBJ2-3, with 14 bases identical to TRBD2. The CDR3 consists of 17 residues. Trimming took 6 bases from V and 3 from J; bases not matched to a gene: 8. The germline gives CDR1 SNHLY, CDR2 FYNNEI. The CDR3 here is CASRLGTSGRLTDTQYF. CDR3 bases: TGTGCCAGCAGACTTGGGACTAGCGGGAGACTAACAGATACGCAGTATTTT.

V and J are TRBV29-1 and TRBJ2-7, with unresolved D. Germline V CDR1 and CDR2: SQVTM, ANQGSEA. V dropped 0 bases and J dropped 4 bases, with 7 bases sitting between them. The length of the CDR3 is 12 residues. The CDR3 DNA reads as TGCAGCGTTGAAGATCCAGCTTACGAGCAGTACTTC. Encoded protein: CSVEDPAYEQYF.

The J gene is TRBJ2-7, the V gene TRBV6-2 or TRBV6-3, with D perhaps matching TRBD1 (7 bases). CDR1 and CDR2 from the germline V gene are MNHEY and SVGEGT. CDR3 length: 16 amino acids. V lost 1 base, J lost 2 bases, and 15 bases lay in between. This chain's CDR3 is CASSYLLQGGTYEQYF. The CDR3 nucleotides are TGTGCCAGCAGTTACTTGCTCCAGGGGGGTACCTACGAGCAGTACTTC.

The rearrangement joins TRBV15 to TRBJ2-4, with 13 nucleotides matching TRBD2. The CDR3 spans 17 residues. Trimming removed 5 bases from V and 12 bases from J; junction bases left unmatched: 16. CDR1 is LNHNV and CDR2 is YYDKDF in the germline V gene (reference sequence). CDR3 DNA sequence: TGTGCCACCAGCTTACTAGCGGGAGGGCCCGAAGGGTGGGGTCAGTACTTC. It codes for CATSLLAGGPEGWGQYF.

This chain uses TRBV20-1 with TRBJ2-5; 9 positions agree with TRBD2. Germline V lookup: CDR1 DFQATT, CDR2 SNEGSKA (reference sequence). CDR3 length equals 18 residues. V lost 0 bases to trimming and J lost 6 bases; unmatched junction nucleotides: 17. The CDR3 DNA follows: TGCAGTGCTAGAGATTGGGGTTTTGGCGGGAGGGCCCGAAAGACCCAGTACTTC. It specifies CSARDWGFGGRARKTQYF.

Written as DNA, the CDR3 is TGTGCCAGCAGTCGGTCTAGCGGTAGCACAGATACGCAGTATTTT. It encodes CASSRSSGSTDTQYF. This chain connects TRBV12-3 or TRBV12-4 to TRBJ2-3, with 7 nucleotides matching TRBD2. V was clipped by 5 bases and J by 0 bases; unmatched bases: 5. The CDR3 length is 15 residues.

V is TRBV30 and J is TRBJ2-1; 11 nucleotides align to TRBD2. The germline CDR1 and CDR2 sequences are GTSNPN and SVGIG (reference sequence). The ends lost 7 bases at V and 6 bases at J; junction bases unmatched: 8. The CDR3 totals 14 residues. For the CDR3, the DNA is TGTGCCTTGGGGACTAGCGGTTTGTTCAATGAGCAGTTCTTC. Its translation is CALGTSGLFNEQFF.

The chain has TRBV7-9 and TRBJ2-3, with 12 bases identical to TRBD1. The CDR3 covers 16 residues. Germline assignment: CDR1 SEHNR and CDR2 FQNEAQ (reference sequence). V trimming: 5 bases; J trimming: 1 base; junction bases outside the gene matches: 4. The DNA for the CDR3 is TGTGCCAGCAGCCCCCGGGACAGGGGGCGCACAGATACGCAGTATTTT. Translating gives CASSPRDRGRTDTQYF.

This clonotype has a handful of counts. The V gene is TRBV12-3 or TRBV12-4, the J gene TRBJ1-6, with no clear D. There are 17 residues in the CDR3. V gave up 8 bases and J gave up 0 bases, with 17 bases separating them. This chain's CDR3 is CASRLRTDNSYNSPLHF. DNA for the CDR3: TGTGCCAGCCGCTTACGTACAGACAACTCCTATAATTCACCCCTCCACTTT.

For this clonotype: Just one base apart from a much larger clone, this may be a read error. J is TRBJ1-6 and V is TRBV7-2, with no clear D. Trimming removed 2 bases from V and 8 bases from J, with 4 bases in between. Germline lookup yields CDR1 SGHTA and CDR2 FQGNSA. There are 12 residues in the CDR3. The CDR3 here is CASSLRYSPLHF. The DNA for the CDR3 is TGTGCCAGCAGCTTACGGTATTCACCCCTCCACTTT.

The gene calls are TRBV20-1 and TRBJ1-3; D ambiguous. Germline lookup yields CDR1 DFQATT and CDR2 SNEGSKA (reference sequence). The CDR3 length is 14 residues. V was clipped by 5 bases and J by 0 bases, with 11 bases between them. The CDR3 DNA sequence: TGCAGTGCTCAGTTGACCGTCTCTGGAAACACCATATATTTT. This translates into CSAQLTVSGNTIYF.

For the CDR3, the DNA is TGTGCCAGCAGCCCATGGAATACGGCTAAACTGTTTTTT. It translates to CASSPWNTAKLFF. J is TRBJ1-4 and V is TRBV7-2; D remains ambiguous. Trimming removed 5 bases at V and 11 bases at J, with 15 bases between. In germline, CDR1 is SGHTA, CDR2 FQGNSA. This CDR3 contains 13 residues.

This clonotype has just a few counts. This chain connects TRBV6-1 to TRBJ2-7; D gene ambiguous. The CDR3 is 14 amino acids. The germline V gene encodes CDR1 MNHNS and CDR2 SASEGT. Trimming left V 0 bases short and J 2 bases short, with 8 bases between. The CDR3 coding sequence is TGTGCCAGCAGTGAAGCAGGTGCCGCCTACGAGCAGTACGTC. It translates to CASSEAGAAYEQYV.

This clonotype was seen at least ten times. The chain uses TRBV10-2 and TRBJ2-5; D call uncertain. Germline V lookup: CDR1 WSHSY, CDR2 SAAADI. The CDR3 is 11 amino acids. Trimming removed 8 bases at V and 5 bases at J, with 9 bases between. The CDR3 sequence: CASSQSETQYF. CDR3 sequence (DNA): TGCGCCAGCTCGCAGAGCGAGACCCAGTACTTC.

This clonotype was recorded many times. The chain is built from TRBV7-2 and TRBJ1-2; D is unclear. This CDR3 has 17 amino acids. Trimming took off 0 bases at V and 3 bases at J, with 17 bases between the two ends. Germline V gives CDR1 SGHTA, CDR2 FQGNSA. CDR3 in amino acids: CASSLATAWLFDYGYTF. CDR3 DNA sequence: TGTGCCAGCAGCTTAGCCACAGCATGGCTCTTCGACTATGGCTACACCTTC.

The genes are TRBV9 and TRBJ1-1, with D unclear. Trimming left V 3 bases short and J 5 bases short, with 11 bases between. The CDR3 totals 13 residues. The germline V gene has CDR1 SGDLS and CDR2 YYNGEE. The CDR3 here is CASSAEMSTEAFF. The DNA of the CDR3 is TGTGCCAGCAGCGCCGAGATGAGTACTGAAGCTTTCTTT.

The rearrangement uses TRBV6-2 or TRBV6-3 and TRBJ2-6; D ambiguous. Trimming left V 4 bases short and J 0 bases short, with 10 bases between. CDR3 size: 16 residues. Germline V gene data show CDR1 as MNHEY and CDR2 as SVGEGT. CDR3 in amino acids: CASSFEARSGANVLTF. CDR3 coding DNA: TGTGCCAGCAGTTTCGAGGCCCGCTCTGGGGCCAACGTCCTGACTTTC.

This clonotype was detected many times. The chain has TRBV29-1 and TRBJ2-5; D unclear. V was cut by 3 bases and J by 5 bases, with 16 bases left in between. CDR3 length: 14 amino acids. The germline gives CDR1 SQVTM, CDR2 ANQGSEA. In DNA form, the CDR3 reads TGCAGCGTTGATTTGGAACTCATCGGGGAGACCCAGTACTTC. It yields the protein CSVDLELIGETQYF.

The rearrangement joins TRBV28 to TRBJ2-5, with 12 bases matching TRBD2. Trimming at V came to 3 bases and at J to 5 bases, leaving 7 bases not matched to a gene. The CDR3 runs 16 residues. The germline CDR1 and CDR2 sequences are MDHEN and SYDVKM. The CDR3 DNA follows: TGTGCCAGCAGTTTGAGACTAGCGGGAGCTGGGGAGACCCAGTACTTC. Amino acid sequence: CASSLRLAGAGETQYF.

The V gene is TRBV4-1, the J gene TRBJ1-5; D possibly corresponds to TRBD1 (6 bases). The CDR3 is made up of 14 amino acids. V gave up 6 bases and J gave up 5 bases, with 14 bases separating them. In germline, CDR1 is MGHRA, CDR2 YSYEKL. CDR3 protein: CASSGTFAYQPQHF. The CDR3 DNA reads as TGCGCCAGCAGTGGGACATTTGCCTATCAGCCCCAGCATTTT.

The rearrangement joins TRBV5-1 to TRBJ1-4; D remains ambiguous. The ends were cut back, 0 bases at V and 6 bases at J, with 12 bases in the middle. CDR3 length equals 15 residues. Germline V CDR1 and CDR2: SGHRS, YFSETQ. The CDR3 DNA reads as TGCGCCAGCAGCTTGGAGGGTTTTGGTTATGAAAAACTGTTTTTT. Translated: CASSLEGFGYEKLFF. Combining the CDR3 with reference TRBV5-1 and TRBJ1-4 gives the whole variable domain KAGVTQTPRYLIKTRGQQVTLSCSPISGHRSVSWYQQTPGQGLQFLFEYFSETQRNKGNFPGRFSGRQFSNSRSEMNVSTLELGDSALYLCASSLEGFGYEKLFFGSGTQLSVL.

The chain couples TRBV7-3 to TRBJ2-3; maybe TRBD1 (5 bases). The CDR3 runs 15 residues. Germline loops: CDR1 SGHTA, CDR2 FQGTGA. Trimming shortened V by 2 bases and J by 0 bases, and 9 bases separated the two germline ends. The CDR3 spells CASSLVGVSTDTQYF. CDR3 DNA sequence: TGTGCCAGCAGCTTAGTAGGGGTGAGCACAGATACGCAGTATTTT. Together with reference TRBV7-3 and TRBJ2-3, the CDR3 gives the full variable domain: GAGVSQTPSNKVTEKGKYVELRCDPISGHTALYWYRQSLGQGPEFLIYFQGTGAADDSGLPNDRFFAVRPEGSVSTLKIQRTERGDSAVYLCASSLVGVSTDTQYFGPGTRLTVL.

This sequence joins TRBV11-3 and TRBJ2-7; maybe TRBD2 (5 bases). This CDR3 region has 13 residues. With 4 bases removed from V and 4 bases from J, the gap between germline ends came to 11 bases. The germline V gene encodes CDR1 SGHNT and CDR2 YENEEA. CDR3: CASSYRREYEQYV. The CDR3 coding sequence is TGTGCCAGCAGCTATCGAAGGGAGTACGAGCAGTACGTC.

V and J are TRBV7-9 and TRBJ1-1, with D perhaps matching TRBD1 (6 bases). CDR1 is SEHNR and CDR2 is FQNEAQ in the germline V gene (reference sequence). The germline V and J ends were trimmed by 5 bases and 1 base, with 26 bases remaining between them. The CDR3 is made up of 19 amino acids. In DNA form, the CDR3 reads TGTGCCAGCAGCGAAAACCCGGTGGGGGGCCTTTTCAGGAACACTGAAGCTTTCTTT. Translated: CASSENPVGGLFRNTEAFF.